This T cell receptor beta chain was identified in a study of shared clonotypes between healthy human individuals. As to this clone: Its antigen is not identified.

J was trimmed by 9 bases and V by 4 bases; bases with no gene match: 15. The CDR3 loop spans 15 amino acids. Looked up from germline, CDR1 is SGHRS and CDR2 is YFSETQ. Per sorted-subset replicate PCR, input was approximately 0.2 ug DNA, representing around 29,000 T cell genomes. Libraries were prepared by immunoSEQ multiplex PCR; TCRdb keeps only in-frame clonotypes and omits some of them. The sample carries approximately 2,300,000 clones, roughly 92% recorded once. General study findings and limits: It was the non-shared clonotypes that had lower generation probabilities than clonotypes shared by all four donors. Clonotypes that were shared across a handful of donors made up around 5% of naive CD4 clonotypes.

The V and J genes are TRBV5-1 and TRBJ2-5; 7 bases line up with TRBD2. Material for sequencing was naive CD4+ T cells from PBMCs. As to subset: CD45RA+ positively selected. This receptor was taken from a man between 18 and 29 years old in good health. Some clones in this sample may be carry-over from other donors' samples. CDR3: CASSTSGTTHEAQYF. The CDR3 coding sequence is TGCGCCAGCAGCACCTCCGGGACTACCCATGAGGCCCAGTACTTC. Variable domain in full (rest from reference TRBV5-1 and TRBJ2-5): KAGVTQTPRYLIKTRGQQVTLSCSPISGHRSVSWYQQTPGQGLQFLFEYFSETQRNKGNFPGRFSGRQFSNSRSEMNVSTLELGDSALYLCASSTSGTTHEAQYFGPGTRLLVL.